This T cell receptor (beta chain) was captured by sequencing in a study of blood T cell repertoires in COVID-19 (dated by TCRdb to the early 2020s). For context, the study as a whole: Collaborator samples came from the United States, Italy and Spain and covered acute and convalescent phases of COVID-19. Where HLA class I and class II types were available, the types were taken from metadata supplied by the sample provider, not from assay-based typing. The prospective study material was composed of cDNA or gDNA derived from T cells, B-cell-depleted T cells, or PBMCs. Samples were obtained from the ongoing ImmuneRACE study (first 160 participants) and from over 1,000 subjects provided by 6 global collaborators. The repertoires were made available in a free public database intended to serve as a resource for research on the immune response to SARS-CoV-2. The dataset comprised deeply sampled blood TCRbeta repertoires from subjects exposed to, actively infected with, or recovered from COVID-19. The sample metadata nearly always contained a de-identified subject ID, COVID-19 status, age in years and sex. What the authors observed across the whole study: The quantity of clinical and demographic metadata differed by source and by participant and was supplied without curation.

CDR1 and CDR2 are read off the germline V gene as MDHEN and SYDVKM. Measured from the cysteine to the phenylalanine, the CDR3 is 15 residues long. CDR3 DNA is the only sequence kept; it has 45 bases, read in frame from the first base. Trimming takes 6 bases off V and 5 bases off J; junction bases not matched to a gene: 8. The sample holds one count of this clone. The antigen it recognizes is unknown. No much larger clone is present one base from it, and per-base qualities are unavailable. Collaborating institutions collected whole blood in K2EDTA tubes following their own protocols. For TCRbeta analysis, collaborator samples were shipped as frozen whole blood, as isolated PBMCs, or as DNA extracted from either sample type. TCRbeta CDR3 regions were amplified from genomic DNA by means of the immunoSEQ Assay, a bias-controlled multiplex PCR. For the original study's pipeline: The number of nucleated cells in each sample was estimated from the amplification of reference gene primers within the assay. To quantify the absolute abundance of each unique TCRbeta CDR3 rearrangement, sequence reads were collapsed and filtered. For each sample, productive Simpson clonality was calculated by taking the square root of Simpson's diversity index across productive rearrangements. Here the immuneACCESS table is served through TCRdb, limited to in-frame sequences with V and J called. Missing clones are a known gap in these copies; in checked studies unresolved V genes cover under half, and the rest lacks a known reason. Clone size and the V and J calls come from that table; the DNA yielded D and trimming. The sample table holds around 72,000 clones, of which roughly 76% were seen once. Jointly, the top ten make up about 20% of the sample.

Sequencing was done on a sample of peripheral blood. The sequence joins TRBV28 to TRBJ1-4; TRBD1 fits 8 bases in the junction. The receptor's source is a woman between 65 and 79 years old with acute or convalescent COVID-19. The bases are TGTGCCAGCAGCGTAGCAGGGGGCCGGAATGAAAAACTGTTTTTT. Protein translation: CASSVAGGRNEKLFF.